This paragraph reports one T cell receptor beta chain. Antigen specificity is unknown. The sample is drawn from a study of T cells in narcolepsy. Study results and limitations: Reportedly, autoreactive clonotypes were serially detected in patients' blood but not controls'. Autoreactive HCRT-specific and TRIB2-specific clonotypes were marked in same-patient CSF-versus-blood CD4+ comparisons. Some memory CD4+ repertoires had no autoreactive clone sequences.

Produced via immunoSEQ multiplex PCR; TCRdb's table is partial and in-frame only. This table holds about 25,000 clones, about four fifths found once. This TCR derives from a human donor with narcolepsy. Sequencing was performed on CD45RA- memory CD4+ T cells from PBMCs.

The chain's CDR3 is CASSMVGASGTEAFF. CDR3 coding DNA: TGTGCCAGTAGTATGGTGGGGGCCTCGGGCACTGAAGCTTTCTTT. The J gene is TRBJ1-1, the V gene TRBV19; TRBD1 is a possible D gene (6 bases). CDR1 is LNHDA, CDR2 SQIVND, per germline (reference sequence). V lost 3 bases and J lost 4, with 15 bases in between. There are 15 residues in the CDR3.